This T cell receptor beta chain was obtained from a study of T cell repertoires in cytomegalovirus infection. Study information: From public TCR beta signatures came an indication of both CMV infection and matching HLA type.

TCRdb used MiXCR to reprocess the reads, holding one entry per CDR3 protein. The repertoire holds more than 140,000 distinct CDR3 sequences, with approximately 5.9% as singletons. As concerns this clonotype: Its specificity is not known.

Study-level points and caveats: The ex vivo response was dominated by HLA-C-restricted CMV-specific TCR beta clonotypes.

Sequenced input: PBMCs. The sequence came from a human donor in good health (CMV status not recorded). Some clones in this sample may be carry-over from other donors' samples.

DNA of the CDR3: TGCAGTGCTGACAGGTCCCCGGACTATGGCTACACCTTC. It yields the protein CSADRSPDYGYTF. V gene TRBV20-1 combines with J gene TRBJ1-2, with a tentative D call TRBD1 (6 bases). Trimming removed 5 bases at V and 3 bases at J, with 13 bases between. The germline V gene has CDR1 DFQATT and CDR2 SNEGSKA (reference sequence). This CDR3 contains 13 residues.